This entry features one T cell receptor (beta chain) sequence. In its sample, this clonotype was seen once. Its antigen has not been determined. No much larger clone is present one base from it, and per-base qualities are unavailable. A lone read gives weak evidence. Blood RNA was extracted from unsorted whole blood with TRIzol reagent; germline DNA came from the DNeasy Blood & Tissue kit. Patients had chronic HBV infection and were treatment-naive at sampling. Before surgery, approximately 4 milliliters of peripheral blood were collected into K2EDTA tubes. Starting from approximately 460 ng total RNA, TCRbeta-specific cDNA was produced by reverse transcription with a constant-region primer and ProtoScript II reverse transcriptase. Three nested multiplex PCR rounds, following a slightly modified ARM-PCR procedure, were used to build the TCRbeta libraries. Sample barcodes and Illumina adapters were added in a final 25-cycle PCR with Deep VentR polymerase. Before sequencing, amplicons of 200-500 bp were purified from gel using a QIAquick gel extraction kit. The TCRbeta amplicons were sequenced with 250-bp paired-end reads on an Illumina HiSeq 2500. On the study's bioinformatics: Reads were quality-trimmed with Trimmomatic v0.33, and paired reads were merged with FLASH v1.2.11 to recover full CDR3 sequences. MiGEC v1.2.1b assigned V, D and J germline segments to the rearranged TCRbeta sequences. Clonotype statistics and Shannon-Wiener diversity indices were computed with VDJtools v1.0.0. To reduce sampling bias, subsequent analyses other than the diversity analysis used only the 250 most abundant clonotypes in each sample. In-frame beta chains were kept once TCRdb had trimmed the public reads at Q25 with fastp and called clones with MiXCR. Entries that share a CDR3 protein sequence are merged under the most common genes and DNA. The V and J calls shown here were made by TCRdb, not taken from the authors' results. The sample includes some 180,000 distinct CDR3 sequences, with less than 65% observed a single time. Jointly, the top ten make up approximately 70% of the sample.

These data belong to a study of tumor-infiltrating lymphocytes in primary liver carcinoma listed by TCRdb under 2017. General notes on the study: Surgical resection was performed in China between 2015 and early 2016 on about 5 patients with histopathologically diagnosed primary liver carcinoma. Each sample produced about 3.5 to 7.13 million productive TCRbeta reads, and read depth showed no significant difference between tissue types. Repertoires from technical replicates were highly reproducible, with mean shared-clone rates near 0.89 and correlation coefficients above 0.95. Of the five patients, three men and two women aged 30 to 69 years, four had hepatocellular carcinoma and one had combined HCC and intrahepatic cholangiocarcinoma. A total of 35 specimens from 5 patients, comprising some 25 tumor regions, 5 adjacent noncancerous liver tissues and 5 peripheral blood samples, were covered by TCRbeta repertoire sequencing. Tumors of the five patients were stage T1-T3 N0M0 with maximum diameters of 4.2 to 10 cm. For each liver tumor, the study sampled five regions along with adjacent normal tissue and blood, and applied TCRbeta repertoire sequencing, expression microarrays and whole-exome sequencing. What the research found in general, with its limitations: Only the TCR beta chain was sequenced, so true repertoire diversity is likely underestimated because unpaired alpha chains were not captured. With just a few patients in the study, the authors point out that the findings should be validated in a larger study. Repertoire overlap was higher between tumor regions (mean around 35%) than tumor-adjacent (roughly 17%) or tumor-blood (about 15%) pairs, consistent with antigen-driven expansion. The top 250 clones accounted for a significantly greater share of the repertoire in tumors than in blood (p = 0.039). Comparison of CD4+ and CD8+ T cell repertoires was precluded by the use of bulk unsorted samples.

Sequenced: peripheral blood. The sequence derives from a man aged 40-49 years with primary liver carcinoma and hepatitis B virus infection.

The DNA sequence reads TGTGCCAGCCGGGACTTTAACACCGGGGAGCTGTTTTTT. It translates as CASRDFNTGELFF. The V and J segments used are TRBV11-2 and TRBJ2-2, with TRBD2 tentatively as D gene (6 bases match). The CDR3 holds 13 amino acids from the cysteine to the phenylalanine. The only DNA kept is the CDR3, 39 bases in frame from the first base. Looking up the germline V gene yields CDR1 SGHAT and CDR2 FQNNGV. Trimming at the junction amounts to 8 bases on V and 2 bases on J, and the germline ends lie 9 bases apart.